This T cell receptor (beta chain) is drawn from a study of cytomegalovirus exposure and HLA in healthy donors. The CDR3 consists of 15 residues. Trimming cost V 5 bases and J 1 base, with 12 bases left between them. Germline V gives CDR1 LNHNV, CDR2 YYDKDF (reference sequence). Generated by immunoSEQ multiplex PCR, the TCRdb table keeps only in-frame clones and is missing some. The data show 80,000 to 95,000 clones, 85% to 95% seen once. The specimen sequenced was PBMCs. V is TRBV15 and J is TRBJ1-5; D call uncertain. The source is a woman in her twenties or thirties in good health and CMV-seropositive. CDR3 sequence reads: CATSPGLLSNQPQHF. CDR3 coding DNA: TGTGCCACCAGCCCCGGACTTTTGAGCAATCAGCCCCAGCATTTT.